The 5 T cell receptor beta chains given below trace back to one sample, sequenced in a study of blood T cell repertoires in COVID-19. Some clones are missing from TCRdb's copy, which holds only in-frame ones; the method was immunoSEQ multiplex PCR. Of 330,000 or so clones listed, roughly 86% are singletons. Sequenced input: peripheral blood. Every receptor here comes from a man aged 25-40 years with COVID-19, enrolled during active disease.

The rearrangement uses TRBV27 and TRBJ2-2, with D possibly TRBD2 on 5 matching bases. Between the trimmed V and J ends, which lost 5 bases and 5 bases, there was a span of 12 bases. CDR3 length equals 14 residues. Germline CDR1 and CDR2: MNHEY and SMNVEV (reference sequence). The CDR3 coding sequence is TGTGCCAGCAGTCTGTTGACGGGAACCGGGGAGCTGTTTTTT. It codes for CASSLLTGTGELFF.

This clone has just a few counts. The CDR3 reads CASSPGTGDSNQPQHF. The CDR3 bases are TGTGCCAGCTCACCAGGGACAGGGGACAGCAATCAGCCCCAGCATTTT. The V and J genes are TRBV18 and TRBJ1-5, with TRBD1 matching 10 bases. This CDR3 contains 16 residues. Trimming at V came to 2 bases and at J to 1 base, leaving 2 bases not matched to a gene. Per germline, CDR1 KGHSH and CDR2 LQKENI.

This clone was counted a single time. CDR3 sequence reads: CATSDFTSVGSGELFF. CDR3 DNA sequence: TGTGCCACCAGTGATTTCACTAGCGTCGGGTCCGGGGAGCTGTTTTTT. The J gene is TRBJ2-2, the V gene TRBV24-1; 7 nucleotides agree with TRBD2. V was clipped by 1 base and J by 6 bases; unmatched bases: 7. This CDR3 region has 16 residues. In germline, CDR1 is KGHDR, CDR2 SFDVKD.

There are a few counts of this clone. This chain uses TRBV12-3 or TRBV12-4 with TRBJ2-7, with 7 bases identical to TRBD1. The CDR3 is made up of 12 amino acids. After removal of 6 bases from V and 4 bases from J, the junction contained 3 bases not matched to a gene. The chain's CDR3 is CASSGTAYEQYF. CDR3 DNA sequence: TGTGCCAGCAGCGGGACAGCGTACGAGCAGTACTTC.

V is TRBV19 and J is TRBJ2-4, with a possible D match to TRBD2 (5 bases). The CDR3 totals 16 residues. Germline CDR1 and CDR2: LNHDA and SQIVND (reference sequence). The V and J ends lost 1 base and 0 bases respectively, with 10 bases between them. The CDR3 protein is CASSIGGSLAKNIQYF. The DNA for the CDR3 is TGTGCCAGTAGTATAGGAGGGTCACTAGCCAAAAACATTCAGTACTTC.